This T cell receptor beta chain is from a study of shared clonotypes between healthy human individuals. Study outcomes and limitations: What limited the represented genetic and exposure-history diversity was the small number of donors.

Remarks on this clone: The antigen remains unidentified.

V lost 0 bases to trimming and J lost 0 bases; unmatched junction nucleotides: 5. The CDR3 contains 16 residues. Germline V gives CDR1 MNHNS, CDR2 SASEGT. Profiling relied on immunoSEQ multiplex PCR, and the TCRdb table lists in-frame clones only, not all of them. The sample lists 2 million to 2.5 million clones, 90% to 97% seen once, with roughly 0.13% in the top ten. In the CD4+ fraction, cells were divided into CD45RA+ naive and CD45RA-negative memory subsets. What was sequenced was naive CD4+ T cells sorted from blood. Subset in this sample: CD45RA+ positively selected. The receptor was derived from a man aged 18 to 29 in good health. The chain carries TRBV6-1 and TRBJ2-7, with 7 bases identical to TRBD1. This CDR3 reads CASSEATGASSYEQYF. In DNA form, the CDR3 reads TGTGCCAGCAGTGAAGCCACAGGGGCGAGCTCCTACGAGCAGTACTTC.